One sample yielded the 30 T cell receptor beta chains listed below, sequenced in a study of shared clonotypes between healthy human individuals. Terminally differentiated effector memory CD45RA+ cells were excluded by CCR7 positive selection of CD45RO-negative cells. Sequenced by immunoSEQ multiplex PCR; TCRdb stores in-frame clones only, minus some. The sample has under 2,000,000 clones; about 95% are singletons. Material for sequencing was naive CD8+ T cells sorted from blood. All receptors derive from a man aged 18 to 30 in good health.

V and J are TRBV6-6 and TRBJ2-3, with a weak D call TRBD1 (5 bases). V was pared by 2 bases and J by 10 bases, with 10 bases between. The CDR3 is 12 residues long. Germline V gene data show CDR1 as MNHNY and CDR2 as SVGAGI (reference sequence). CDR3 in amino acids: CASSYGAEAQYF. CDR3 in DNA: TGTGCCAGCAGTTACGGGGCAGAGGCGCAGTATTTT.

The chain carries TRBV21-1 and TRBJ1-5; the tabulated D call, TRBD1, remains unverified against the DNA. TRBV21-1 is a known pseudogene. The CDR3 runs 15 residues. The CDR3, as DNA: TGTGCCGAAAAGAAGGGGCCCCTTACGGATCAGCCCCAGCATTTT. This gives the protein CAEKKGPLTDQPQHF.

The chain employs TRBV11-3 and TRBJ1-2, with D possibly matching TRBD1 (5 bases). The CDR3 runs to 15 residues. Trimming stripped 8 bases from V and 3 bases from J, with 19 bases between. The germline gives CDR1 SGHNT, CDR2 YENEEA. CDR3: CASLKGTDLDYGYTF. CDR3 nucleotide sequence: TGTGCCAGCCTCAAGGGGACCGATTTAGACTATGGCTACACCTTC.

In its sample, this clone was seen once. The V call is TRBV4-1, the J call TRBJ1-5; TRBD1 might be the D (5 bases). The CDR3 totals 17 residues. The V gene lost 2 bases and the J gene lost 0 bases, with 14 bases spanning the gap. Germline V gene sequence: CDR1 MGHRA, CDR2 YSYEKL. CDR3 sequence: CASSQSPGQYSNQPQHF. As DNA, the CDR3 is TGCGCCAGCAGCCAATCCCCGGGGCAGTATAGCAATCAGCCCCAGCATTTT.

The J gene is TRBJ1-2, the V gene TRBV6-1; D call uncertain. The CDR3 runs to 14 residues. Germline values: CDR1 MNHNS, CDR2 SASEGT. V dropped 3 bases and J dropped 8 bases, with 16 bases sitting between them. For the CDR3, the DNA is TGTGCCAGCAGTGAGCCTGTTCCGAGTGGCGGCTACACCTTC. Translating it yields CASSEPVPSGGYTF.

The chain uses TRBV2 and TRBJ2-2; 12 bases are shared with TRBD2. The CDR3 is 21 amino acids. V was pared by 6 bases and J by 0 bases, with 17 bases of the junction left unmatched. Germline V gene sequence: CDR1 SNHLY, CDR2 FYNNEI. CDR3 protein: CASRDLLAGGTNSANTGELFF. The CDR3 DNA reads TGTGCCAGCAGGGACCTACTAGCGGGGGGAACAAACAGCGCGAACACCGGGGAGCTGTTTTTT.

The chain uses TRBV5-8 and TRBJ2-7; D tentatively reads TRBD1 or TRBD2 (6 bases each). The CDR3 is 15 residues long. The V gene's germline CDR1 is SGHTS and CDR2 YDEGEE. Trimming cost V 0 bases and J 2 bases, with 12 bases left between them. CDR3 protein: CASSLVVGGPYEQYF. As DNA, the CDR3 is TGTGCCAGCAGCTTGGTTGTCGGGGGCCCCTACGAGCAGTACTTC.

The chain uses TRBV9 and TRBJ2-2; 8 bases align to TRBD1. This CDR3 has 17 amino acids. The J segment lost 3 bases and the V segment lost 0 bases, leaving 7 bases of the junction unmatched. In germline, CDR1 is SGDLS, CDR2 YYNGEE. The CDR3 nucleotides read TGTGCCAGCAGCGTAGCCCTTGGACAGGGCTACACCGGGGAGCTGTTTTTT. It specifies CASSVALGQGYTGELFF. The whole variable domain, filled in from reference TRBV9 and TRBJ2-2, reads DSGVTQTPKHLITATGQRVTLRCSPRSGDLSVYWYQQSLDQGLQFLIQYYNGEERAKGNILERFSAQQFPDLHSELNLSSLELGDSALYFCASSVALGQGYTGELFFGEGSRLTVL.

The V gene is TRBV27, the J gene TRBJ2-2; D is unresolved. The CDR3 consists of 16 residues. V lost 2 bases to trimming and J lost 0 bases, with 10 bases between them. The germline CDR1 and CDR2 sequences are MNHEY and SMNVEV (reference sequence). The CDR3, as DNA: TGTGCCAGCAGTTTAGGCTGGCAGCCGAACACCGGGGAGCTGTTTTTT. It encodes CASSLGWQPNTGELFF.

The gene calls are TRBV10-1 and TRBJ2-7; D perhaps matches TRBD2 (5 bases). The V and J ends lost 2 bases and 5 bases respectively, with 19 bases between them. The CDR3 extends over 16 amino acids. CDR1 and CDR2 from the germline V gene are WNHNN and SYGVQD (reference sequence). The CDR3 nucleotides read TGCGCCAGCAGTGAGCTAAGGGAGCCGGAGACGGACGAGCAGTACTTC. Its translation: CASSELREPETDEQYF.

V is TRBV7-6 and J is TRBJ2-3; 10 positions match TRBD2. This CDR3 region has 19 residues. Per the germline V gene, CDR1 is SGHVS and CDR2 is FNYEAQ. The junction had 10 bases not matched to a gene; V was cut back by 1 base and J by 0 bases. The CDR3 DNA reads TGTGCCAGCAGCTTAGGCCTCCTACTAGCGGGGACAAGCACAGATACGCAGTATTTT. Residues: CASSLGLLLAGTSTDTQYF.

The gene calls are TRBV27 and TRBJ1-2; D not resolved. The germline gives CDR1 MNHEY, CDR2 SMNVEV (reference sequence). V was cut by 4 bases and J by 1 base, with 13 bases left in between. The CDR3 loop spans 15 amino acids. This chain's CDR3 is CASSSYLTDNYGYTF. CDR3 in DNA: TGTGCCAGCAGTTCCTACCTGACGGATAACTATGGCTACACCTTC.

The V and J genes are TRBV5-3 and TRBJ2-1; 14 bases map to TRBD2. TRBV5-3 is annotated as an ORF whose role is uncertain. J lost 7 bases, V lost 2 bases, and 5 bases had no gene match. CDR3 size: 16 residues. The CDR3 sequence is CARSLGTSGSGNEQFF. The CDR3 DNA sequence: TGTGCCAGAAGCTTAGGGACTAGCGGGAGCGGGAATGAGCAGTTCTTC.

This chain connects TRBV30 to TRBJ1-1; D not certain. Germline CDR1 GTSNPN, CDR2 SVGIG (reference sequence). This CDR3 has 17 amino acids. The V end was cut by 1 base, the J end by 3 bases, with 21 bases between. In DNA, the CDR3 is TGTGCCTGGAGTGATTTTGAGCGTCGGGCGTCTTACACTGAAGCTTTCTTT. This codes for CAWSDFERRASYTEAFF.

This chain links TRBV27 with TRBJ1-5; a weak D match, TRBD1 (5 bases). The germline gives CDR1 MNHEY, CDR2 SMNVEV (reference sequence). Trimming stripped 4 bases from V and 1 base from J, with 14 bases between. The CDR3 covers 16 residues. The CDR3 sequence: CASSSIPGYSNQPQHF. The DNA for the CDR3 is TGTGCCAGCAGTTCGATCCCAGGGTACAGCAATCAGCCCCAGCATTTT.

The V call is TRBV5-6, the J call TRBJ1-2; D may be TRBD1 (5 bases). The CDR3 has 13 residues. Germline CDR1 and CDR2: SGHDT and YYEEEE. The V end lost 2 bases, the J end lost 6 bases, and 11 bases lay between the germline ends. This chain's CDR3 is CASSFGAPNGYTF. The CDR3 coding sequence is TGTGCCAGCAGCTTCGGGGCACCGAATGGCTACACCTTC. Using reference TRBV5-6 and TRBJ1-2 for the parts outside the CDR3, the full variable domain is DAGVTQSPTHLIKTRGQQVTLRCSPKSGHDTVSWYQQALGQGPQFIFQYYEEEERQRGNFPDRFSGHQFPNYSSELNVNALLLGDSALYLCASSFGAPNGYTFGSGTRLTVV.

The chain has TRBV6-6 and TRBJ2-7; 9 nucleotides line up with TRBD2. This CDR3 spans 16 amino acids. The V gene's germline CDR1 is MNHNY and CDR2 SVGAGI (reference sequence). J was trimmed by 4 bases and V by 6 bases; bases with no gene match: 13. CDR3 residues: CASSGGRASYQYEQYF. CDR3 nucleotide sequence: TGTGCCAGCAGCGGCGGGAGGGCCAGTTATCAGTACGAGCAGTACTTC.

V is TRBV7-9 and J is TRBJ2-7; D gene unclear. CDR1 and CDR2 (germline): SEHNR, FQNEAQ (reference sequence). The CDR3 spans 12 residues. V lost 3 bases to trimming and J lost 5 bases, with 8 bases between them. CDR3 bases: TGTGCCAGCAGCTTCTCGGGCCACGAGCAGTACTTC. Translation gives CASSFSGHEQYF. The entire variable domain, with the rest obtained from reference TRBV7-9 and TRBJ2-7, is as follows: DTGVSQNPRHKITKRGQNVTFRCDPISEHNRLYWYRQTLGQGPEFLTYFQNEAQLEKSRLLSDRFSAERPKGSFSTLEIQRTEQGDSAMYLCASSFSGHEQYFGPGTRLTVT.

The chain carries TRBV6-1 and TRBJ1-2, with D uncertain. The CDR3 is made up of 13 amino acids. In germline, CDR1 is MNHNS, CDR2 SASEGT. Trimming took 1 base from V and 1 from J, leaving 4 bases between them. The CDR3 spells CASSEGVNYGYTF. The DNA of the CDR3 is TGTGCCAGCAGTGAAGGGGTTAACTATGGCTACACCTTC.

This CDR3 is CASSAGTYYEQYF. The CDR3 nucleotides are TGTGCCAGCAGCGCCGGGACATACTACGAGCAGTACTTC. The rearrangement uses TRBV6-1 and TRBJ2-7; TRBD1 is a possible D gene (6 bases). Germline lookup yields CDR1 MNHNS and CDR2 SASEGT. Trimming took 6 bases from V and 3 from J, leaving 12 bases between them. The CDR3 runs to 13 residues.

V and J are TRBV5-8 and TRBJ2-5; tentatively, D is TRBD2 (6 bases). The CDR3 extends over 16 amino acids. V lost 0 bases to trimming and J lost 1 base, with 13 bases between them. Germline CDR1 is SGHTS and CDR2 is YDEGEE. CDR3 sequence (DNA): TGTGCCAGCAGCTTGGGACTAGTAGGGTTCCAAGAGACCCAGTACTTC. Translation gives CASSLGLVGFQETQYF.

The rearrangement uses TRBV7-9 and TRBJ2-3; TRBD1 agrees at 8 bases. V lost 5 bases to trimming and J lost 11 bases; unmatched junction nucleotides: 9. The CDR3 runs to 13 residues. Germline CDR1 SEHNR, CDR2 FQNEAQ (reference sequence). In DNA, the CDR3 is TGTGCCAGCAGCACCGCCCGGGACAGGAGGCAGTATTTT. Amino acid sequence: CASSTARDRRQYF.

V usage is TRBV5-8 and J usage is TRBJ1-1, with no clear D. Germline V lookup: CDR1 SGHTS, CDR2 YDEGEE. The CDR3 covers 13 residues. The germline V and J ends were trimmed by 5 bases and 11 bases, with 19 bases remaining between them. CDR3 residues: CASSHGRLFRAFF. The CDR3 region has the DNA TGTGCCAGCAGTCACGGACGCCTTTTTCGGGCTTTCTTT. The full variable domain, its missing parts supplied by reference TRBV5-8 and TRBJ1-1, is EAGVTQSPTHLIKTRGQQATLRCSPISGHTSVYWYQQALGLGLQFLLWYDEGEERNRGNFPPRFSGRQFPNYSSELNVNALELEDSALYLCASSHGRLFRAFFGQGTRLTVV.

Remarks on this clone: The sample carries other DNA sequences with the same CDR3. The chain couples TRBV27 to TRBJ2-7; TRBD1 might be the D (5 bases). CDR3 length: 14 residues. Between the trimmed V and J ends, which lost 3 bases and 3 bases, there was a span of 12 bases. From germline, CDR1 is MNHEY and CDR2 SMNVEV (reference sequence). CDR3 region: CASSLGTGIYEQYF. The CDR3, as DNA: TGTGCCAGCAGTTTGGGTACAGGAATCTACGAGCAGTACTTC.

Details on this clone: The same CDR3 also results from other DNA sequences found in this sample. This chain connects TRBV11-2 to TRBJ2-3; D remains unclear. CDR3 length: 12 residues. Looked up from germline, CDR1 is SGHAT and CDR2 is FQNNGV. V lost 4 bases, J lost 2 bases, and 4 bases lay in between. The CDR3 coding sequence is TGTGCCAGCAGCTCCGACACAGATACGCAGTATTTT. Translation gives CASSSDTDTQYF.

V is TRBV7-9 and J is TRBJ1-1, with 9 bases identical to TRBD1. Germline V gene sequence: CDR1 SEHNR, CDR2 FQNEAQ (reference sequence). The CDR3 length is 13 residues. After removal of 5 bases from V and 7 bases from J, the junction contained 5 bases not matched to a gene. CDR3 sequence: CASSAQGALEAFF. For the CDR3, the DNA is TGTGCCAGCAGCGCACAGGGGGCTCTTGAAGCTTTCTTT.

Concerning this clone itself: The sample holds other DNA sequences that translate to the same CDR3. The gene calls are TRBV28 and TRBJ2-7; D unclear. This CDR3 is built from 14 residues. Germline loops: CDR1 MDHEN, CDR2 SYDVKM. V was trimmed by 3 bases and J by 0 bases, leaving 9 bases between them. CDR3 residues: CASSFSAGSYEQYF. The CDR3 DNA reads TGTGCCAGCAGTTTCTCAGCCGGCTCCTACGAGCAGTACTTC. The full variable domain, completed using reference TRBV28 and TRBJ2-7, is DVKVTQSSRYLVKRTGEKVFLECVQDMDHENMFWYRQDPGLGLRLIYFSYDVKMKEKGDIPEGYSVSREKKERFSLILESASTNQTSMYLCASSFSAGSYEQYFGPGTRLTVT.

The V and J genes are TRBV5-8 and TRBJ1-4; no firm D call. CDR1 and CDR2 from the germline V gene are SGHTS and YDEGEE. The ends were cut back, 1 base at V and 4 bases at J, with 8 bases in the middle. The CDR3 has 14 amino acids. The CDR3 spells CASSLPRDNEKLFF. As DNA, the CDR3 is TGTGCCAGCAGCTTGCCCAGAGATAATGAAAAACTGTTTTTT.

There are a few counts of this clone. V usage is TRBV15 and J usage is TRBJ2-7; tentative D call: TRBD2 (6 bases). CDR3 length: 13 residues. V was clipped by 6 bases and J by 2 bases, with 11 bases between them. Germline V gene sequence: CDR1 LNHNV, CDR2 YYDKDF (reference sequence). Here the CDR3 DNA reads TGTGCCACCAGTAGTGAGCGGGCCTACGAGCAGTACTTC. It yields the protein CATSSERAYEQYF.

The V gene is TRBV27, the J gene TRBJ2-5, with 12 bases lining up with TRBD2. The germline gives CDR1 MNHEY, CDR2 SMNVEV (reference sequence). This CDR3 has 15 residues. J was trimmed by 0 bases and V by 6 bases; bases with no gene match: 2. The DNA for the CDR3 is TGTGCCAGCAGAACTAGCGGGGGGTACCAAGAGACCCAGTACTTC. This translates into CASRTSGGYQETQYF.